What follows are 9 T cell receptor beta chains derived from one specimen sequenced in a study of shared clonotypes between healthy human individuals. Only in-frame clones appear in the TCRdb table, and some are missing; sequencing was by immunoSEQ multiplex PCR. Of around 1.5 million clones in the sample, 95% to 99% are singletons; the top ten hold 0.4% to 0.45%. Material for sequencing was naive CD4+ T cells sorted from blood. The subset: CD45RA+ positively selected. Source of these receptors: a man aged 25-40 years in good health.

The chain combines TRBV11-2 with TRBJ2-7, with D tentatively TRBD1 (6 bases). Trimming cost V 10 bases and J 0 bases, with 19 bases left between them. The CDR3 is made up of 15 amino acids. CDR1 and CDR2 from the germline V gene are SGHAT and FQNNGV. The CDR3 nucleotides are TGTGCCACAAAACAGGGACATTTACTCTCCTACGAGCAGTACTTC. This sequence encodes CATKQGHLLSYEQYF. Looking up the rest from reference TRBV11-2 and TRBJ2-7 gives the full variable domain: EAGVAQSPRYKIIEKRQSVAFWCNPISGHATLYWYQQILGQGPKLLIQFQNNGVVDDSQLPKDRFSAERLKGVDSTLKIQPAKLEDSAVYLCATKQGHLLSYEQYFGPGTRLTVT.

This clone has a single count. The chain combines TRBV11-2 with TRBJ2-1; 7 bases match TRBD2. With 3 bases clipped from V and 6 bases from J, the junction kept 8 bases outside the gene matches. This CDR3 has 15 residues. The germline CDR1 and CDR2 sequences are SGHAT and FQNNGV. This CDR3 reads CASSLGLRSRNEQFF. The CDR3 nucleotides read TGTGCCAGCAGCTTGGGACTAAGGTCGCGCAATGAGCAGTTCTTC.

The J gene is TRBJ2-1, the V gene TRBV7-2; D is unresolved. V gave up 2 bases and J gave up 3 bases, with 14 bases separating them. Germline-derived CDR1 and CDR2 are SGHTA and FQGNSA. This CDR3 is built from 16 residues. The CDR3 spells CASSLMRTSIYNEQFF. CDR3 DNA sequence: TGTGCCAGCAGCTTAATGCGGACCTCAATCTACAATGAGCAGTTCTTC.

The chain joins TRBV10-1 to TRBJ2-7; the D gene is possibly TRBD1 (5 bases). The CDR3 is 15 residues long. In germline, CDR1 is WNHNN, CDR2 SYGVQD (reference sequence). Between the trimmed V and J ends, which lost 6 bases and 2 bases, there was a span of 17 bases. DNA of the CDR3: TGCGCCAGCAGCCCTCTCGGCAGGGAAGCCTACGAGCAGTACTTC. Protein sequence: CASSPLGREAYEQYF.

This clone was seen a single time. The chain has TRBV29-1 and TRBJ1-1; D gene unclear. Germline CDR1 SQVTM, CDR2 ANQGSEA. The germline V and J ends were trimmed by 4 bases and 0 bases, with 12 bases remaining between them. The CDR3 sequence is 14 residues long. CDR3 nucleotide sequence: TGCAGCGTTGCTGGGCGGCAGATGAACACTGAAGCTTTCTTT. Translating it yields CSVAGRQMNTEAFF.

J is TRBJ1-1 and V is TRBV7-2; D is undetermined. The CDR3 covers 15 residues. Germline CDR1 is SGHTA and CDR2 is FQGNSA. Trimming took off 4 bases at V and 3 bases at J, with 15 bases between the two ends. The CDR3 loop is CASSSPRVEDTEAFF. CDR3 coding DNA: TGTGCCAGCAGCTCCCCCCGGGTAGAGGACACTGAAGCTTTCTTT.

The genes are TRBV5-6 and TRBJ2-2, with D perhaps TRBD1 (5 bases). With 2 bases removed from V and 3 bases from J, the gap between germline ends came to 20 bases. The V gene's germline CDR1 is SGHDT and CDR2 YYEEEE. This CDR3 region has 18 residues. The CDR3 region is CASSFMDTNTLYTGELFF. CDR3 DNA: TGTGCCAGCAGCTTTATGGACACGAACACGCTTTACACCGGGGAGCTGTTTTTT.

The chain couples TRBV5-1 to TRBJ2-3, with 9 nucleotides matching TRBD2. V gave up 0 bases and J gave up 6 bases; unmatched junction bases: 5. The CDR3 sequence is 15 residues long. Germline values: CDR1 SGHRS, CDR2 YFSETQ. DNA of the CDR3: TGCGCCAGCAGCTTGGATGGGACTAGCTACGATACGCAGTATTTT. It is translated as CASSLDGTSYDTQYF.

The chain uses TRBV11-2 and TRBJ2-5; D uncertain. The CDR3 runs to 14 residues. V shed 5 bases and J shed 7 bases, with 17 bases lying between them. Germline V gene data show CDR1 as SGHAT and CDR2 as FQNNGV. CDR3 loop: CASSRDMGYGTQYF. Here the CDR3 DNA reads TGTGCCAGCAGCCGCGACATGGGTTACGGGACCCAGTACTTC.